The following is a T cell receptor beta chain sequence with its context. No antigen is known for it. No base quality values were provided; no much bigger clone lies one nucleotide off. This entry is derived from a study of blood T cell repertoires in COVID-19 (TCRdb year 2020). Context from the whole study: The collaborator samples originated in the United States, Italy and Spain and spanned the acute and convalescent phases of COVID-19. The samples were drawn from two sources: the first 160 participants of the ongoing ImmuneRACE study, and some 1,300 subjects contributed by 6 global collaborators. Sample metadata almost always included a de-identified subject ID, COVID-19 status, age in years and sex. Where available, HLA class I and class II types were obtained from metadata supplied by the sample provider rather than from assay-based typing. Deeply sampled blood TCRbeta repertoires from subjects exposed to, actively infected with, or recovered from COVID-19 were included in the dataset. The material from the prospective study consisted of cDNA or gDNA derived from T cells, B-cell-depleted T cells, or PBMCs. The repertoires were released in a freely available public database meant as a resource for research on the immune response to SARS-CoV-2. Overall study results and their limits: How much clinical and demographic metadata was included differed by source and by participant, and the metadata was provided uncurated.

Each collaborating institution followed its own protocols to collect whole blood in K2EDTA tubes. For TCRbeta analysis, collaborators shipped samples in one of three forms: frozen whole blood, isolated PBMCs, or DNA extracted from either of those sample types. The immunoSEQ Assay, a bias-controlled multiplex PCR, was used to amplify TCRbeta CDR3 regions from genomic DNA. The paper's processing steps were these. The number of nucleated cells in each sample was estimated by amplification of reference gene primers within the assay. To quantify the absolute abundance of each unique TCRbeta CDR3 rearrangement, sequence reads were collapsed and filtered. For each sample, productive Simpson clonality was calculated as the square root of Simpson's diversity index across productive rearrangements. TCRdb provides this immuneACCESS table in a form limited to in-frame rearrangements. Some clones are lacking; in checked studies, under half of them reflect an unresolved V gene, and why the rest are absent is not known. The V and J calls and clone size come from that table; D and trimming were worked out from the DNA. The sample profile shows 85,000 to 120,000 clones; approximately 80% of them were found once. Together, the top ten hold 11% to 15% of the sample.

This TCR came from a woman aged 60-75 years with acute or convalescent COVID-19. The sequenced material came from peripheral blood.

The CDR3 region reads CASSDRDRGPFYF. The nucleotide sequence is given as TGTGCCAGCAGTGACCGGGACAGGGGTCCCTTTTACTTC. The chain joins TRBV6-1 to TRBJ2-7; the junction holds 10 bases that match TRBD1. V has 3 bases trimmed and J has 13 bases trimmed; junction bases matching no gene number 9. Via the germline V gene, CDR1 is MNHNS and CDR2 SASEGT. From the cysteine through the phenylalanine, the CDR3 covers 13 amino acids. Just CDR3 DNA is preserved here, 39 bases in frame from base 1.